The 10 T cell receptor beta chains presented below share a single source sample, sequenced in a study of T cell changes during pregnancy in multiple sclerosis. TCRdb's table, derived via immunoSEQ multiplex PCR, lists solely in-frame clones and lacks some. In the table there are 70,000 to 95,000 clones, 85% to 95% of which are singletons. The sample here was peripheral blood, taken after pregnancy. These receptors were obtained from a female donor in good health, enrolled as a control in a pregnancy study.

The V call is TRBV29-1, the J call TRBJ2-4, with TRBD2 matching 14 bases. Germline values: CDR1 SQVTM, CDR2 ANQGSEA. The J segment lost 8 bases and the V segment lost 6 bases, leaving 9 bases of the junction unmatched. There are 15 residues in the CDR3. The CDR3 region is CSVATSGGVGHIQYF. CDR3 nucleotide sequence: TGCAGCGTCGCGACTAGCGGGGGGGTAGGACACATTCAGTACTTC.

The chain has TRBV6-1 and TRBJ2-3; D possibly corresponds to TRBD2 (6 bases). The CDR3 loop spans 14 amino acids. The germline V and J ends were trimmed by 2 bases and 3 bases, with 9 bases remaining between them. The germline V gene has CDR1 MNHNS and CDR2 SASEGT. The CDR3 DNA sequence: TGTGCCAGCAGTGAAAGAGGGAGGACAGATACGCAGTATTTT. This encodes CASSERGRTDTQYF.

V is TRBV15 and J is TRBJ2-1; 9 bases agree with TRBD2. The CDR3 sequence is 16 residues long. The germline V gene encodes CDR1 LNHNV and CDR2 YYDKDF (reference sequence). With V trimmed by 3 bases and J by 0 bases, 3 bases remained unmatched. CDR3 sequence reads: CATSRRGGNSYNEQFF. Here the CDR3 DNA reads TGTGCCACCAGCAGGCGGGGGGGTAACTCCTACAATGAGCAGTTCTTC.

This clone was recorded once. The chain combines TRBV18 with TRBJ1-1; D gene ambiguous. The CDR3 runs 14 residues. Germline V CDR1 and CDR2: KGHSH, LQKENI. The germline V and J ends were trimmed by 2 bases and 1 base, with 8 bases remaining between them. The CDR3 nucleotides read TGTGCCAGCTCACCAAGCAGGCCGAACACTGAAGCTTTCTTT. Translating it yields CASSPSRPNTEAFF.

The J gene is TRBJ2-3, the V gene TRBV30; D gene uncertain. CDR1 is GTSNPN, CDR2 SVGIG, per germline (reference sequence). The V end was cut by 4 bases, the J end by 6 bases, with 5 bases between. The CDR3 is 10 amino acids. As DNA, the CDR3 is TGTGCCTGGACTCAGGATACGCAGTATTTT. This encodes CAWTQDTQYF.

The chain couples TRBV9 to TRBJ2-5; 12 positions agree with TRBD2. After removal of 3 bases from V and 1 base from J, the junction contained 4 bases not matched to a gene. The CDR3 is made up of 16 amino acids. The germline gives CDR1 SGDLS, CDR2 YYNGEE. CDR3 loop: CASSATSGGPQETQYF. CDR3 coding DNA: TGTGCCAGCAGCGCGACTAGCGGGGGCCCCCAAGAGACCCAGTACTTC. The variable domain in full, completed from reference TRBV9 and TRBJ2-5, reads DSGVTQTPKHLITATGQRVTLRCSPRSGDLSVYWYQQSLDQGLQFLIQYYNGEERAKGNILERFSAQQFPDLHSELNLSSLELGDSALYFCASSATSGGPQETQYFGPGTRLLVL.

The chain combines TRBV7-8 with TRBJ1-2, with unresolved D. V was clipped by 3 bases and J by 6 bases, with 11 bases between them. Germline V gene lookup returns CDR1 SGHVS and CDR2 FQNEAQ. The CDR3 contains 13 residues. The CDR3 DNA follows: TGTGCCAGCAGCTTGTTTTCGCGGGATGGCTACACCTTC. Protein sequence: CASSLFSRDGYTF.

V and J are TRBV5-5 and TRBJ2-5; the D is unclear. V was shortened by 0 bases and J by 4 bases, with 7 bases between the two germline ends. CDR3 length: 13 amino acids. Germline loops: CDR1 SGHKS, CDR2 YYEKEE (reference sequence). CDR3 nucleotide sequence: TGTGCCAGCAGCTTGGCCGTCCCAGAGACCCAGTACTTC. Its protein is CASSLAVPETQYF.

The chain couples TRBV2 to TRBJ2-5; D not resolved. Trimming left V 2 bases short and J 9 bases short, with 16 bases between. Germline CDR1 and CDR2: SNHLY and FYNNEI. This CDR3 has 14 amino acids. This CDR3 reads CASSELDSSVSQYF. The CDR3 bases are TGTGCCAGCAGTGAACTAGACTCCTCGGTGTCCCAGTACTTC.

This clone was seen a few times. V usage is TRBV18 and J usage is TRBJ1-1, with TRBD1 as a possible D gene (5 bases). Trimming took off 3 bases at V and 6 bases at J, with 11 bases between the two ends. Germline loops: CDR1 KGHSH, CDR2 LQKENI. CDR3 size: 13 residues. The CDR3, as DNA: TGTGCCAGCTCACCGGGGACTTCATCTGAAGCTTTCTTT. It specifies CASSPGTSSEAFF. The full variable domain, completed using reference TRBV18 and TRBJ1-1, is NAGVMQNPRHLVRRRGQEARLRCSPMKGHSHVYWYRQLPEEGLKFMVYLQKENIIDESGMPKERFSAEFPKEGPSILRIQQVVRGDSAAYFCASSPGTSSEAFFGQGTRLTVV.